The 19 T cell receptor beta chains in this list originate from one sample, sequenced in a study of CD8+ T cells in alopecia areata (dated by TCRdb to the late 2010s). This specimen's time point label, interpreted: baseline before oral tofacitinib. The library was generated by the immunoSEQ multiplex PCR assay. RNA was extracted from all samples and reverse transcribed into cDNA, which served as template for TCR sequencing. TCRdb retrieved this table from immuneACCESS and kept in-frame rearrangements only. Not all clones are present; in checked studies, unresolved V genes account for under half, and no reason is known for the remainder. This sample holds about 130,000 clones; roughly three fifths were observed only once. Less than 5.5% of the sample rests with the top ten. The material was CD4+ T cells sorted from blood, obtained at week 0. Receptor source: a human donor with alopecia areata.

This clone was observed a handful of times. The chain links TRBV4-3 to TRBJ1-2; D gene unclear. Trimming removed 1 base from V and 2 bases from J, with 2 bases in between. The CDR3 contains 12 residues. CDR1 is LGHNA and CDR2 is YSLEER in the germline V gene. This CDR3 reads CASSQANYGYTF. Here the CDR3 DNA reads TGCGCCAGCAGCCAAGCAAACTATGGCTACACCTTC.

The CDR3 region is CASSLGGISTDTQYF. In nucleotides, the CDR3 is TGTGCCAGCAGCTTGGGCGGGATTAGCACAGATACGCAGTATTTT. The J gene is TRBJ2-3, the V gene TRBV7-3; tentative D call: TRBD2 (6 bases). The CDR3 is 15 residues long. Germline-derived CDR1 and CDR2 are SGHTA and FQGTGA. Trimming took off 3 bases at V and 0 bases at J, with 10 bases between the two ends.

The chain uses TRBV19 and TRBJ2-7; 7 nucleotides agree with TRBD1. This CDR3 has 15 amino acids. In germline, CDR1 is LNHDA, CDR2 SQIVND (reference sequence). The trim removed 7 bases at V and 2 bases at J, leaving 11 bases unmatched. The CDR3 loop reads CASTPRWQGAYEQYF. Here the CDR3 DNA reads TGTGCCAGTACCCCGCGGTGGCAGGGGGCCTACGAGCAGTACTTC.

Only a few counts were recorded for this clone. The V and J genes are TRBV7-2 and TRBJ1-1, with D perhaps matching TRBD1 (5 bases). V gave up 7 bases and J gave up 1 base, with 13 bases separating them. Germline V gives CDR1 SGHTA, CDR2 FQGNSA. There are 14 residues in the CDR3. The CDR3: CASTPWGENTEAFF. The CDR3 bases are TGTGCCAGCACCCCTTGGGGCGAGAACACTGAAGCTTTCTTT.

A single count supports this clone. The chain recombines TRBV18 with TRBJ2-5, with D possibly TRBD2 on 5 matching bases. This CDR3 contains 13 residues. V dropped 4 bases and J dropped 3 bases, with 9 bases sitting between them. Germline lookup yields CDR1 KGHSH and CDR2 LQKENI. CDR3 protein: CASSRTGEETQYF. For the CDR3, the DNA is TGTGCCAGCTCACGGACTGGAGAAGAGACCCAGTACTTC.

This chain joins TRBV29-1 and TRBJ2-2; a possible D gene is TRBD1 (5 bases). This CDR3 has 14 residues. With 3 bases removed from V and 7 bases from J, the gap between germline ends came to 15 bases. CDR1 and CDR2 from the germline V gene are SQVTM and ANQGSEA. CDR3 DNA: TGCAGCGTTGAGGTTAGGGGCGCAGGCGGGGAGCTGTTTTTT. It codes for CSVEVRGAGGELFF.

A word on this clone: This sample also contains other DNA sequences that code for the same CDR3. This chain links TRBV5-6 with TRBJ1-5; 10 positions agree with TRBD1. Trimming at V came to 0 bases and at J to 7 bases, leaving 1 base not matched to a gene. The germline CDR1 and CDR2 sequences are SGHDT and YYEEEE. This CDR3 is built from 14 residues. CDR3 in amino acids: CASSLGDRGQPQHF. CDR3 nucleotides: TGTGCCAGCAGCTTGGGGGACAGGGGACAGCCCCAGCATTTT.

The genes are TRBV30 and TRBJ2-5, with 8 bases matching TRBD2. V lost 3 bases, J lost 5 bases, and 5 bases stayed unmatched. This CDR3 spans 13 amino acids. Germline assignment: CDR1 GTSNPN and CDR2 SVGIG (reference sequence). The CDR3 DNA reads TGTGCCTGGAGCTCGGCTAGCGGGGAGACCCAGTACTTC. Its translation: CAWSSASGETQYF.

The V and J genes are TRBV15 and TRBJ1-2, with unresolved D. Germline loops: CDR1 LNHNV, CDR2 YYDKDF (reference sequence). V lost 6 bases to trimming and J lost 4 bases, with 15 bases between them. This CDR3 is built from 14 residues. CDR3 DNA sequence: TGTGCCACCAGACCTACCGGACCCTTCTATGGCTACACCTTC. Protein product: CATRPTGPFYGYTF.

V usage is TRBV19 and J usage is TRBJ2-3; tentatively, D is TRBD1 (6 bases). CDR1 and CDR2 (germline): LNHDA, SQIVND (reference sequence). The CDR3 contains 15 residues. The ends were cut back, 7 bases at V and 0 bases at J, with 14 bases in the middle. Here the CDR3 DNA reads TGTGCCAGTAAACAGGGAACCATAAGCACAGATACGCAGTATTTT. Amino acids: CASKQGTISTDTQYF.

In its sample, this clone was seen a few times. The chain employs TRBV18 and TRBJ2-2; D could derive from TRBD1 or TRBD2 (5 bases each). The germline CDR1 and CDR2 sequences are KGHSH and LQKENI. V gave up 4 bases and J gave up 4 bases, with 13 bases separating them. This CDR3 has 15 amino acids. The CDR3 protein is CASSRDEESTGELFF. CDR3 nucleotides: TGTGCCAGCTCACGGGACGAGGAGAGCACCGGGGAGCTGTTTTTT.

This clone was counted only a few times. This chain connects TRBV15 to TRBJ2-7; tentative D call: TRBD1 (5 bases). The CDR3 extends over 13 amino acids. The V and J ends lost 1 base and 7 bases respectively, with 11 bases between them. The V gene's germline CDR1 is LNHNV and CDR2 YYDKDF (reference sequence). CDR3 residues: CATSRGGLGEQYF. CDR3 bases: TGTGCCACCAGCAGAGGGGGCTTAGGGGAGCAGTACTTC.

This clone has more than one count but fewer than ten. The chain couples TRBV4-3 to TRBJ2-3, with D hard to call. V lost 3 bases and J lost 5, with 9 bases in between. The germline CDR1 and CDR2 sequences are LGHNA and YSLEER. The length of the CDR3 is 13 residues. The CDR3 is CASSQVVKDTQYF. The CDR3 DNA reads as TGCGCCAGCAGCCAGGTAGTGAAAGATACGCAGTATTTT.

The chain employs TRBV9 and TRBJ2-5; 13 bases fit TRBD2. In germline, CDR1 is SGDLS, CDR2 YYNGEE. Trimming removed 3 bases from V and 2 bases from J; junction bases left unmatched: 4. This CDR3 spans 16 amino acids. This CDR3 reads CASSAGLAGVQETQYF. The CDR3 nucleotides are TGTGCCAGCAGCGCCGGACTAGCGGGGGTACAAGAGACCCAGTACTTC.

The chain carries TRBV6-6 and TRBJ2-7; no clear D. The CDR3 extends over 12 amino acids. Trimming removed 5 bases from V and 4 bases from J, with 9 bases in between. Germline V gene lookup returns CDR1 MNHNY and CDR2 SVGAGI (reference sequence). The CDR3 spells CASSQGLYEQYF. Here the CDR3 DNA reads TGTGCCAGCAGTCAAGGTCTGTACGAGCAGTACTTC.

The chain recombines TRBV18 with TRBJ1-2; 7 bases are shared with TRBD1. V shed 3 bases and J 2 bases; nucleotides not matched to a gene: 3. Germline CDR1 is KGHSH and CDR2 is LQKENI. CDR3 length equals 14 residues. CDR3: CASSPSTGNYGYTF. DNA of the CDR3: TGTGCCAGCTCACCGTCGACAGGGAACTATGGCTACACCTTC.

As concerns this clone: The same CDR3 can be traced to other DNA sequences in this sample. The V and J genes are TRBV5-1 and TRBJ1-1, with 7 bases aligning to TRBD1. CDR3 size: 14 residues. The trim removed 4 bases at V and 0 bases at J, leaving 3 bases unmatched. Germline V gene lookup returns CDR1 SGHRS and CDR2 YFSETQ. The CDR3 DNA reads TGCGCCAGCAGCGGGGGACAGCTGAACACTGAAGCTTTCTTT. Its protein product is CASSGGQLNTEAFF.

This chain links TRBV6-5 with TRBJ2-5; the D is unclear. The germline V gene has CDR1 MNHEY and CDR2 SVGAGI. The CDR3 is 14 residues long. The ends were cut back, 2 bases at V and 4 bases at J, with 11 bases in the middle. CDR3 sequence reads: CASSYGLVGETQYF. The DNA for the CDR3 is TGTGCCAGCAGTTACGGGCTGGTGGGAGAGACCCAGTACTTC.

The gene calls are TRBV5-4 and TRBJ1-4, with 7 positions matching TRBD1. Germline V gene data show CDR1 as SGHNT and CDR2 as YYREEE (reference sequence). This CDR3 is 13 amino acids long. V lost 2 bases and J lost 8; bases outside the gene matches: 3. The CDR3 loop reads CASSFDREEKLFF. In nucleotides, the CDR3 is TGTGCCAGCAGCTTTGACAGGGAGGAAAAACTGTTTTTT.